The 21 T cell receptor beta chains in this list originate from one sample, sequenced in a study of T-cell memory formation after mild COVID-19. TCRdb analysed the 5' RACE reads with MiXCR anew, one entry per CDR3 protein. This table has fewer than 300,000 distinct CDR3 sequences, 16% appearing once. Material: PBMCs or a T cell subset sorted from them (not recorded which). The source of these receptors is a man younger than 35 who had mild COVID-19 (a few samples of this study predate the infection). Cell type and time point are not known.

J is TRBJ2-5 and V is TRBV5-1, with TRBD2 matching 7 bases. V lost 7 bases and J lost 5; bases outside the gene matches: 11. This CDR3 region has 14 residues. Per germline, CDR1 SGHRS and CDR2 YFSETQ. In DNA form, the CDR3 reads TGCGCCAGCGTTGAGGGAGGGAACGGTGAGACCCAGTACTTC. Translating it yields CASVEGGNGETQYF.

The J gene is TRBJ2-1, the V gene TRBV7-9; D is perhaps TRBD2 (6 bases). Looked up from germline, CDR1 is SEHNR and CDR2 is FQNEAQ (reference sequence). Trimming took 3 bases from V and 6 from J, leaving 15 bases between them. This CDR3 spans 15 amino acids. The CDR3 here is CASSFTGRWGNEQFF. In nucleotides, the CDR3 is TGTGCCAGCAGCTTTACCGGGAGATGGGGCAATGAGCAGTTCTTC.

There are a few counts of this clonotype. The chain combines TRBV4-1 with TRBJ1-6; 7 bases are a match to TRBD1. After removal of 1 base from V and 9 bases from J, the junction contained 12 bases not matched to a gene. This CDR3 comprises 17 residues. The V gene's germline CDR1 is MGHRA and CDR2 YSYEKL. The CDR3: CASSQGVNRGIRSPLHF. In DNA, the CDR3 is TGCGCCAGCAGCCAAGGGGTCAACAGGGGAATACGTTCACCCCTCCACTTT.

The V call is TRBV20-1, the J call TRBJ1-4; D not resolved. With 2 bases removed from V and 8 bases from J, the gap between germline ends came to 12 bases. CDR1 is DFQATT and CDR2 is SNEGSKA in the germline V gene (reference sequence). The length of the CDR3 is 13 residues. The DNA for the CDR3 is TGCAGTGCTAGAAGGGCACAACGGGAAAAACTGTTTTTT. As protein: CSARRAQREKLFF.

V usage is TRBV11-2 and J usage is TRBJ1-3; maybe TRBD1 (5 bases). Deletions cut 4 bases from V and 4 bases from J, with 14 bases between. Germline V gene lookup returns CDR1 SGHAT and CDR2 FQNNGV. There are 15 residues in the CDR3. CDR3 sequence (DNA): TGTGCCAGCAGCTCGATTCGGGGACTAGGAAACACCATATATTTT. Translating gives CASSSIRGLGNTIYF. Full variable domain (rest looked up from reference TRBV11-2 and TRBJ1-3): EAGVAQSPRYKIIEKRQSVAFWCNPISGHATLYWYQQILGQGPKLLIQFQNNGVVDDSQLPKDRFSAERLKGVDSTLKIQPAKLEDSAVYLCASSSIRGLGNTIYFGEGSWLTVV.

This clonotype was counted between two and nine times. V is TRBV6-2 or TRBV6-3 and J is TRBJ2-2; no definite D call. Germline V gene data show CDR1 as MNHEY and CDR2 as SVGEGT. With 0 bases removed from V and 6 bases from J, the gap between germline ends came to 14 bases. The CDR3 consists of 16 residues. In nucleotides, the CDR3 is TGTGCCAGCAGTTACTCGAGAGGTTTTCCCTCCGGGGAGCTGTTTTTT. This translates into CASSYSRGFPSGELFF.

V is TRBV7-2 and J is TRBJ2-1; TRBD2 matches at 11 bases. After removal of 3 bases from V and 4 bases from J, the junction contained 5 bases not matched to a gene. Per the germline V gene, CDR1 is SGHTA and CDR2 is FQGNSA. The CDR3 extends over 16 amino acids. This CDR3 is CASSLGGTSGYNEQFF. The CDR3 DNA is TGTGCCAGCAGCTTGGGAGGGACTAGCGGATACAATGAGCAGTTCTTC.

V usage is TRBV5-4 and J usage is TRBJ2-5; the D is unclear. Trimming cost V 0 bases and J 0 bases, with 6 bases left between them. In germline, CDR1 is SGHNT, CDR2 YYREEE (reference sequence). The CDR3 runs to 14 residues. In DNA form, the CDR3 reads TGTGCCAGCAGCTTGGCCACGGACCAAGAGACCCAGTACTTC. This gives the protein CASSLATDQETQYF.

The rearrangement joins TRBV10-3 to TRBJ2-2, with 7 bases identical to TRBD1. Germline V gives CDR1 ENHRY, CDR2 SYGVKD. The length of the CDR3 is 15 residues. Trimming took 8 bases from V and 1 from J; bases not matched to a gene: 7. CDR3 sequence reads: CAIPWGTENTGELFF. In DNA form, the CDR3 reads TGTGCCATCCCTTGGGGGACAGAGAACACCGGGGAGCTGTTTTTT.

The gene calls are TRBV7-9 and TRBJ2-3; no clear D. CDR3 length: 13 residues. V lost 1 base and J 6 bases, leaving 8 bases between the germline ends. Germline values: CDR1 SEHNR, CDR2 FQNEAQ (reference sequence). The CDR3 DNA reads TGTGCCAGCAGCTTAGGAGCCCCGGATACGCAGTATTTT. It encodes CASSLGAPDTQYF.

The chain couples TRBV7-2 to TRBJ1-6; D remains unclear. V was clipped by 4 bases and J by 5 bases, with 15 bases between them. Germline V gene data show CDR1 as SGHTA and CDR2 as FQGNSA. The CDR3 covers 16 residues. The CDR3 nucleotides are TGTGCCAGCAGCTCCCCTCGCGACCTAAATAATTCACCCCTCCACTTT. Protein product: CASSSPRDLNNSPLHF.

This clonotype turned up a few times. This chain connects TRBV19 to TRBJ1-6, with 9 bases matching TRBD1. With V trimmed by 5 bases and J by 1 base, 3 bases remained unmatched. CDR3 length: 16 amino acids. Germline CDR1 reads LNHDA; CDR2 reads SQIVND (reference sequence). Here the CDR3 DNA reads TGTGCCAGTAGTGGGGGACAGGGATCCTATAATTCACCCCTCCACTTT. This translates into CASSGGQGSYNSPLHF.

Here the CDR3 reads CSAREISGYTF. As DNA, the CDR3 is TGCAGTGCTAGAGAGATTTCTGGCTACACCTTC. This chain uses TRBV20-1 with TRBJ1-2; D uncertain. The length of the CDR3 is 11 residues. The ends were cut back, 0 bases at V and 7 bases at J, with 6 bases in the middle. CDR1 is DFQATT and CDR2 is SNEGSKA in the germline V gene (reference sequence).

This sequence joins TRBV12-3 or TRBV12-4 and TRBJ2-7, with TRBD2 as a possible D gene (7 bases). V was shortened by 2 bases and J by 6 bases, with 17 bases between the two germline ends. CDR3 length equals 15 residues. The CDR3 nucleotides read TGTGCCAGCAGTTTAATGGGTAGGGGGGGCGGCGAGCAGTACTTC. This translates into CASSLMGRGGGEQYF.

This clonotype was detected a few times. This chain uses TRBV6-2 or TRBV6-3 with TRBJ2-7; no clear D. The V gene's germline CDR1 is MNHEY and CDR2 SVGEGT. With 0 bases removed from V and 6 bases from J, the gap between germline ends came to 12 bases. The CDR3 runs 14 residues. The CDR3: CASSYSTVLSEQYF. The CDR3 coding sequence is TGTGCCAGCAGTTACTCCACAGTGTTGTCCGAGCAGTACTTC.

This clonotype showed up just a few times. V is TRBV19 and J is TRBJ2-2, with D perhaps TRBD2 (7 bases). Looked up from germline, CDR1 is LNHDA and CDR2 is SQIVND (reference sequence). The CDR3 consists of 15 residues. The V and J ends lost 6 bases and 5 bases respectively, with 16 bases between them. This CDR3 is CASRGGGVLTGELFF. DNA for the CDR3: TGTGCCAGTAGGGGAGGGGGAGTTTTAACCGGGGAGCTGTTTTTT.

Only one count was recorded for this clonotype. The J gene is TRBJ2-7, the V gene TRBV12-3 or TRBV12-4; 10 nucleotides align to TRBD2. The CDR3 consists of 15 residues. V lost 4 bases, J lost 5 bases, and 8 bases stayed unmatched. CDR3 region: CASSSSGRAGNEQYF. CDR3 sequence (DNA): TGTGCCAGCAGTTCCAGCGGGAGGGCCGGAAACGAGCAGTACTTC.

The V call is TRBV7-8, the J call TRBJ2-5, with D possibly TRBD1 on 5 matching bases. Trimming removed 0 bases from V and 1 base from J, with 12 bases in between. Germline assignment: CDR1 SGHVS and CDR2 FQNEAQ. The CDR3 is 16 residues long. The CDR3 sequence is CASSLARVRPQETQYF. The CDR3 DNA reads TGTGCCAGCAGCTTAGCCAGGGTTCGTCCCCAAGAGACCCAGTACTTC.

The V call is TRBV19, the J call TRBJ2-7; TRBD1 matches at 7 bases. The CDR3 length is 10 residues. V lost 11 bases, J lost 5 bases, and 3 bases stayed unmatched. From germline, CDR1 is LNHDA and CDR2 SQIVND (reference sequence). The CDR3 loop reads CAPQGDEQYV. The CDR3 DNA is TGTGCCCCGCAGGGGGACGAGCAGTACGTC.

The table lists this clonotype with a few counts. The V and J genes are TRBV12-3 or TRBV12-4 and TRBJ1-3, with D unclear. The CDR3 has 14 residues. With 3 bases removed from V and 3 bases from J, the gap between germline ends came to 9 bases. The chain's CDR3 is CASSLVASGNTIYF. CDR3 bases: TGTGCCAGCAGTTTGGTTGCGAGTGGAAACACCATATATTTT.

This sequence joins TRBV20-1 and TRBJ2-7, with 8 positions matching TRBD1. The ends lost 5 bases at V and 0 bases at J; junction bases unmatched: 3. The length of the CDR3 is 13 residues. Germline V gene lookup returns CDR1 DFQATT and CDR2 SNEGSKA (reference sequence). This CDR3 is CSAAGTGSYEQYF. The CDR3 DNA follows: TGCAGTGCTGCCGGGACAGGCTCCTACGAGCAGTACTTC.